This T cell receptor beta chain was retrieved from a study of blood T cell repertoires in COVID-19. As for the study in general: Whether acute or convalescent, the COVID-19 samples came from the United States, Italy and Spain.

Germline V gene sequence: CDR1 LNHNV, CDR2 YYDKDF (reference sequence). This CDR3 comprises 15 residues. Trimming cost V 3 bases and J 1 base, with 10 bases left between them. A few counts support this clone. Other DNA sequences in this specimen translate into the identical CDR3. Assay: immunoSEQ multiplex PCR; the TCRdb copy retains only in-frame clones and omits some. The repertoire holds roughly 220,000 clones, with around 83% as singletons. The receptor's source is a woman of 80 years or more with COVID-19, enrolled during active disease. The chain recombines TRBV15 with TRBJ1-5; D is possibly TRBD1 (5 bases). Sequenced input: peripheral blood. CDR3 sequence: CATSRGGGSNQPQHF. The CDR3, as DNA: TGTGCCACCAGCAGGGGGGGAGGAAGCAATCAGCCCCAGCATTTT.